The 30 T cell receptor beta chains below were found in one sample sequenced in a study of blood T cell repertoires in COVID-19. Assay used: immunoSEQ multiplex PCR; TCRdb lists only in-frame clones, some missing. The repertoire includes approximately 150,000 clones, around 81% of them detected once, and roughly 5.3% sits in the top ten. The sequencing input was peripheral blood. The source of these receptors is a woman aged 45-65 years with acute or convalescent COVID-19.

The rearrangement joins TRBV7-2 to TRBJ1-6, with 7 bases fitting TRBD1. CDR1 and CDR2 (germline): SGHTA, FQGNSA. This CDR3 region has 12 residues. Trimming took 5 bases from V and 16 from J; bases not matched to a gene: 8. The CDR3 sequence is CASSPGQAGLHF. CDR3 sequence (DNA): TGTGCCAGCAGCCCAGGACAGGCCGGACTCCACTTT.

The sample holds one count of this clone. This chain links TRBV5-1 with TRBJ2-7, with 7 bases that match TRBD2. V lost 3 bases, J lost 6 bases, and 9 bases stayed unmatched. This CDR3 is 14 amino acids long. Germline V gene sequence: CDR1 SGHRS, CDR2 YFSETQ. CDR3 loop: CASSWGPPSGEQYF. The CDR3 nucleotides read TGCGCCAGCAGCTGGGGCCCCCCTAGCGGCGAGCAGTACTTC.

The chain carries TRBV4-3 and TRBJ1-2; tentative D call: TRBD1 (5 bases). Trimming shortened V by 3 bases and J by 4 bases, and 15 bases separated the two germline ends. The CDR3 runs to 15 residues. Germline lookup yields CDR1 LGHNA and CDR2 YSLEER. In DNA form, the CDR3 reads TGCGCCAGCAGCCAGGCCGACAGTCAGGGCTATGGCTACACCTTC. Amino acids: CASSQADSQGYGYTF.

V and J are TRBV2 and TRBJ1-3; D is unclear. CDR1 and CDR2 (germline): SNHLY, FYNNEI. V lost 3 bases and J 5 bases, leaving 5 bases between the germline ends. This CDR3 has 12 residues. CDR3 nucleotide sequence: TGTGCCAGCAGTGATTTCAGAAACACCATATATTTT. Its translation: CASSDFRNTIYF.

The chain has TRBV5-1 and TRBJ2-3; the D gene is possibly TRBD1 (5 bases). From germline, CDR1 is SGHRS and CDR2 YFSETQ. The V end lost 7 bases, the J end lost 3 bases, and 15 bases lay between the germline ends. The length of the CDR3 is 14 residues. Here the CDR3 reads CASCQGSATDTQYF. The CDR3 coding sequence is TGCGCCAGCTGTCAGGGTTCGGCGACAGATACGCAGTATTTT.

The rearrangement uses TRBV4-3 and TRBJ2-3, with TRBD2 matching 8 bases. The length of the CDR3 is 20 residues. After removal of 0 bases from V and 4 bases from J, the junction contained 18 bases not matched to a gene. Germline V CDR1 and CDR2: LGHNA, YSLEER. CDR3 nucleotides: TGCGCCAGCAGCCAAGAATCCCGGTCGGGGGGGCTGGGTAGGGCAGATACGCAGTATTTT. Translating it yields CASSQESRSGGLGRADTQYF.

V gene TRBV9 combines with J gene TRBJ2-3; D is unresolved. V was trimmed by 2 bases and J by 0 bases, leaving 10 bases between them. This CDR3 has 15 residues. Germline V CDR1 and CDR2: SGDLS, YYNGEE. CDR3 amino acids: CASSVQTSSTDTQYF. The CDR3 nucleotides read TGTGCCAGCAGCGTTCAGACATCTAGCACAGATACGCAGTATTTT.

The chain is built from TRBV19 and TRBJ1-5; TRBD1 agrees at 7 bases. Germline V gene data show CDR1 as LNHDA and CDR2 as SQIVND (reference sequence). The V and J ends lost 5 bases and 1 base, in that order; junction bases with no gene match: 2. The CDR3 length is 14 residues. Written as DNA, the CDR3 is TGTGCCAGTAGTGCGGGACAGAGCAATCAGCCCCAGCATTTT. This encodes CASSAGQSNQPQHF.

The chain has TRBV16 and TRBJ1-1, with D tentatively TRBD1 (5 bases). The germline V gene encodes CDR1 KGHSY and CDR2 FQNENV. The CDR3 contains 13 residues. V lost 5 bases, J lost 1 base, and 8 bases lay in between. The CDR3 protein is CASSNQGNTEAFF. Here the CDR3 DNA reads TGTGCCAGCAGCAACCAGGGGAACACTGAAGCTTTCTTT.

The V and J genes are TRBV12-3 or TRBV12-4 and TRBJ1-5, with D uncertain. The germline V and J ends were trimmed by 2 bases and 5 bases, with 7 bases remaining between them. This CDR3 has 13 amino acids. CDR3 DNA: TGTGCCAGCAGTTTAAACAGCTATCAGCCCCAGCATTTT. Its translation: CASSLNSYQPQHF.

Only one count was recorded for this clone. This chain links TRBV6-5 with TRBJ1-4, with D possibly being TRBD1 (5 bases). Germline V lookup: CDR1 MNHEY, CDR2 SVGAGI. The CDR3 sequence is 15 residues long. V was clipped by 6 bases and J by 6 bases, with 17 bases between them. The CDR3 DNA follows: TGTGCCAGCAGGATGACCTCAGGGTACGATGAAAAACTGTTTTTT. Its protein is CASRMTSGYDEKLFF.

In this sample, this clone turned up a few times. This chain connects TRBV9 to TRBJ2-7; D might be TRBD2 (5 bases). CDR3 length equals 15 residues. Germline CDR1 SGDLS, CDR2 YYNGEE. The V end was cut by 0 bases, the J end by 2 bases, with 12 bases between. CDR3 bases: TGTGCCAGCAGCGTAGACCCAGCGGAACCCTACGAGCAGTACTTC. Translation gives CASSVDPAEPYEQYF.

The genes are TRBV3-1 (or the pseudogene TRBV3-2) and TRBJ2-7; D not certain. V was shortened by 1 base and J by 2 bases, with 9 bases between the two germline ends. Germline V lookup: CDR1 LGHDT, CDR2 YNNKEL (reference sequence). The length of the CDR3 is 14 residues. DNA of the CDR3: TGTGCCAGCAGCCAAGGGGCTCTTCCCTACGAGCAGTACTTC. Encoded protein: CASSQGALPYEQYF.

J is TRBJ1-2 and V is TRBV5-1; D perhaps matches TRBD1 (5 bases). The V gene lost 4 bases and the J gene lost 7 bases, with 17 bases spanning the gap. Germline V gene data show CDR1 as SGHRS and CDR2 as YFSETQ. The CDR3 consists of 14 residues. CDR3 DNA sequence: TGCGCCAGCAGCCCCCGAGGGACTTGGGGTGGCTACACCTTC. Its translation: CASSPRGTWGGYTF.

The genes are TRBV6-5 and TRBJ1-1; D unresolved. The CDR3 contains 13 residues. The V and J ends lost 8 bases and 0 bases respectively, with 10 bases between them. Germline V gives CDR1 MNHEY, CDR2 SVGAGI. The chain's CDR3 is CASHYNLNTEAFF. DNA of the CDR3: TGTGCCAGCCATTACAACCTGAACACTGAAGCTTTCTTT.

The rearrangement links TRBV29-1 to TRBJ2-1, with D hard to call. Germline lookup yields CDR1 SQVTM and CDR2 ANQGSEA. Trimming removed 4 bases at V and 0 bases at J, with 13 bases between. This CDR3 is 15 amino acids long. The CDR3 coding sequence is TGCAGCGTTGGCCGACAAGGAAGCTCCTACAATGAGCAGTTCTTC. It translates to CSVGRQGSSYNEQFF.

This clone was seen only once. V gene TRBV29-1 combines with J gene TRBJ1-2, with a possible D match to TRBD1 (6 bases). The CDR3 is made up of 13 amino acids. Germline CDR1 and CDR2: SQVTM and ANQGSEA. CDR3 region: CSGGAVGGYGYTF. DNA of the CDR3: TGCAGTGGGGGGGCAGTAGGAGGCTATGGCTACACCTTC.

This clone was seen more than once but under ten times. This chain uses TRBV7-9 with TRBJ2-7, with D possibly being TRBD2 (6 bases). V was cut by 5 bases and J by 4 bases, with 18 bases left in between. Germline-derived CDR1 and CDR2 are SEHNR and FQNEAQ (reference sequence). The CDR3 contains 15 residues. Written as DNA, the CDR3 is TGTGCCAGCAGCGGGAGGAATGTAGCGGTTTACGAGCAGTACTTC. Its translation: CASSGRNVAVYEQYF.

The rearrangement joins TRBV11-2 to TRBJ2-6, with D perhaps TRBD2 (5 bases). Germline V gene data show CDR1 as SGHAT and CDR2 as FQNNGV. This CDR3 is built from 16 residues. V gave up 6 bases and J gave up 2 bases, with 14 bases separating them. The CDR3 region is CASSKEDGAGANVLTF. The CDR3 DNA sequence: TGTGCCAGCAGTAAGGAAGACGGGGCTGGGGCCAACGTCCTGACTTTC.

As for this clone: One end of the junction varies from germline; a read error may be responsible. This rearrangement joins TRBV3-1 (or the pseudogene TRBV3-2) to TRBJ2-3, with TRBD1 as a possible D gene (6 bases). Germline V gene lookup returns CDR1 LGHDT and CDR2 YNNKEL (reference sequence). CDR3 length: 16 residues. The CDR3 reads CASSAPEGERPDTQYF. Here the CDR3 DNA reads TGTGCCAGCAGCGCTCCTGAGGGGGAGCGCCCAGATACGCAATATTTT.

This chain connects TRBV5-8 to TRBJ1-2; no reliable D call. The V end lost 4 bases, the J end lost 4 bases, and 14 bases lay between the germline ends. Germline assignment: CDR1 SGHTS and CDR2 YDEGEE. This CDR3 region has 14 residues. CDR3 loop: CASSEAQTPYGYTF. The DNA for the CDR3 is TGTGCCAGCAGCGAGGCACAAACCCCCTATGGCTACACCTTC.

J is TRBJ1-1 and V is TRBV19, with no clear D. CDR3 length equals 14 residues. The V gene lost 2 bases and the J gene lost 0 bases, with 7 bases spanning the gap. Germline V lookup: CDR1 LNHDA, CDR2 SQIVND (reference sequence). The CDR3 loop reads CASSISNLNTEAFF. CDR3 coding DNA: TGTGCCAGTAGTATAAGCAACCTGAACACTGAAGCTTTCTTT.

The rearrangement links TRBV19 to TRBJ2-1, with 11 nucleotides matching TRBD2. V trimming: 5 bases; J trimming: 2 bases; junction bases outside the gene matches: 5. Per germline, CDR1 LNHDA and CDR2 SQIVND (reference sequence). The CDR3 has 16 residues. CDR3 in DNA: TGTGCCAGTAGTCCCGGACTAGCGGGTGCCTACAATGAGCAGTTCTTC. Protein product: CASSPGLAGAYNEQFF. Together with reference TRBV19 and TRBJ2-1, the CDR3 gives the full variable domain: DGGITQSPKYLFRKEGQNVTLSCEQNLNHDAMYWYRQDPGQGLRLIYYSQIVNDFQKGDIAEGYSVSREKKESFPLTVTSAQKNPTAFYLCASSPGLAGAYNEQFFGPGTRLTVL.

J is TRBJ2-5 and V is TRBV3-1 (or the pseudogene TRBV3-2); TRBD2 matches 9 bases. Trimming at V came to 1 base and at J to 4 bases, leaving 4 bases not matched to a gene. Germline V lookup: CDR1 LGHDT, CDR2 YNNKEL (reference sequence). The CDR3 totals 15 residues. Here the CDR3 reads CASSQVSGGLETQYF. The CDR3 DNA is TGTGCCAGCAGCCAAGTTAGCGGGGGCTTAGAGACCCAGTACTTC.

The chain is built from TRBV6-5 and TRBJ1-2; 9 nucleotides match TRBD1. Germline CDR1 is MNHEY and CDR2 is SVGAGI. The V and J ends lost 6 bases and 8 bases, in that order; junction bases with no gene match: 13. This CDR3 spans 15 amino acids. CDR3 region: CASSPRGQGIGGYTF. The DNA for the CDR3 is TGTGCCAGCAGCCCCAGAGGACAGGGGATCGGCGGCTACACCTTC.

J is TRBJ1-4 and V is TRBV11-3; the D gene is possibly TRBD1 (5 bases). The germline V gene encodes CDR1 SGHNT and CDR2 YENEEA. Trimming removed 8 bases at V and 8 bases at J, with 21 bases between. CDR3 size: 15 residues. The CDR3 bases are TGTGCCAGCCCGCTAAGGGCCCCTCAGGGAGAAAAACTGTTTTTT. Translated, it gives CASPLRAPQGEKLFF.

The V call is TRBV24-1, the J call TRBJ2-7; 8 bases match TRBD2. After removal of 2 bases from V and 4 bases from J, the junction contained 21 bases not matched to a gene. This CDR3 is built from 20 residues. Looked up from germline, CDR1 is KGHDR and CDR2 is SFDVKD. This chain's CDR3 is CATSDSGGGNPPRSQYEQYF. The DNA for the CDR3 is TGTGCCACCAGTGATTCAGGCGGGGGGAACCCTCCTCGGAGCCAATACGAGCAGTACTTC.

CDR3 amino acids: CAISPSTDTQYF. DNA for the CDR3: TGTGCCATCAGCCCATCAACAGATACGCAGTATTTT. This chain links TRBV10-3 with TRBJ2-3; D gene unclear. The CDR3 is 12 residues long. Germline V gene data show CDR1 as ENHRY and CDR2 as SYGVKD. V lost 6 bases and J 3 bases, leaving 7 bases between the germline ends.

V gene TRBV11-2 combines with J gene TRBJ1-1, with TRBD1 as a possible D gene (6 bases). V lost 5 bases and J 6 bases, leaving 16 bases between the germline ends. The CDR3 loop spans 14 amino acids. Germline-derived CDR1 and CDR2 are SGHAT and FQNNGV. CDR3 bases: TGTGCCAGCAGCCAAGACAGGATTTGGGCTGAAGCTTTCTTT. Translating gives CASSQDRIWAEAFF.

J is TRBJ2-2 and V is TRBV19; 10 nucleotides agree with TRBD1. V gave up 10 bases and J gave up 6 bases; unmatched junction bases: 14. The germline gives CDR1 LNHDA, CDR2 SQIVND (reference sequence). The CDR3 spans 16 residues. CDR3 bases: TGTGCCACAGGGGACCCGACCGGGACAGGGGCCGGGGAGCTGTTTTTT. This encodes CATGDPTGTGAGELFF.